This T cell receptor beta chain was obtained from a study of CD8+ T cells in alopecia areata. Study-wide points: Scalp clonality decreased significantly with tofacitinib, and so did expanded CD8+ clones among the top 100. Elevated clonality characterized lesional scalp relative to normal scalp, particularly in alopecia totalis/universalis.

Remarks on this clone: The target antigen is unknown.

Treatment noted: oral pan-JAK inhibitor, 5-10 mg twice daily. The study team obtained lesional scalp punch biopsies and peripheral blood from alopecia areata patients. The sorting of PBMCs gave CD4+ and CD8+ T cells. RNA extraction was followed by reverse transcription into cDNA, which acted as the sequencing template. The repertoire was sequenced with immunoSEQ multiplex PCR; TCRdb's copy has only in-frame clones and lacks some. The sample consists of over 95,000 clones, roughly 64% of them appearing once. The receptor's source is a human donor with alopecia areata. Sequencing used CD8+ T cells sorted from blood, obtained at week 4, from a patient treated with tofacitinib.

CDR3 in DNA: TGTGCCAGCAGCGGGGACAGAGGAGTTAGTAACACCATATATTTT. It codes for CASSGDRGVSNTIYF. This chain links TRBV5-6 with TRBJ1-3, with 7 bases aligning to TRBD1. V lost 4 bases to trimming and J lost 7 bases; unmatched junction nucleotides: 11. The V gene's germline CDR1 is SGHDT and CDR2 YYEEEE. There are 15 residues in the CDR3.